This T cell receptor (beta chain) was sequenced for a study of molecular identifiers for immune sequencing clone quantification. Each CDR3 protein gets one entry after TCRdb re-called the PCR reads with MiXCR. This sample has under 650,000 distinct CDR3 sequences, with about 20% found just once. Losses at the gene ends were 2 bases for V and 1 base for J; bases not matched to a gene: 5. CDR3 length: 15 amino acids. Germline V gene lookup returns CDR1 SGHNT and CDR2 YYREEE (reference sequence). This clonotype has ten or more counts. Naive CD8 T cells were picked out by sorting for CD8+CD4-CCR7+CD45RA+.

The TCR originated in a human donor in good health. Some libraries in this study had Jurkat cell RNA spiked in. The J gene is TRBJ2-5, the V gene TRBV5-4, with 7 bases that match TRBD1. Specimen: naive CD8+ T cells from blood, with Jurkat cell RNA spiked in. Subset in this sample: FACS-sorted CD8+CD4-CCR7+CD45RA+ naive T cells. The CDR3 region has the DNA TGTGCCAGCAGCTTCACCGGGACAGCCCAAGAGACCCAGTACTTC. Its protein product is CASSFTGTAQETQYF.